These 10 T cell receptor beta chains were all obtained from the same sample, sequenced in a study of beta chain features in type 1 diabetes. Reverse transcription of all isolated RNA meant that expressed TCRB transcripts were sequenced. The repertoire was sequenced with immunoSEQ multiplex PCR; TCRdb's copy has only in-frame clones and lacks some. The table records under 950,000 clones, roughly 17% of them present only once. The material sequenced was naive CD4+ T cells from blood. The receptors derive from a woman aged 18 to 35 in good health.

The genes are TRBV29-1 and TRBJ2-5; no firm D call. This CDR3 is 13 amino acids long. V was cut by 3 bases and J by 3 bases, with 11 bases left in between. Looked up from germline, CDR1 is SQVTM and CDR2 is ANQGSEA. CDR3 in DNA: TGCAGCGTTGATCCCACCTTCGAAGAGACCCAGTACTTC. This gives the protein CSVDPTFEETQYF. Full variable domain (outside the CDR3, taken from reference TRBV29-1 and TRBJ2-5): SAVISQKPSRDICQRGTSLTIQCQVDSQVTMMFWYRQQPGQSLTLIATANQGSEATYESGFVIDKFPISRPNLTFSTLTVSNMSPEDSSIYLCSVDPTFEETQYFGPGTRLLVL.

This clone was counted between two and nine times. V is TRBV4-3 and J is TRBJ2-1, with a tentative D call TRBD1 (6 bases). Trimming pared 0 bases from V and 4 bases from J, leaving 13 bases between. The V gene's germline CDR1 is LGHNA and CDR2 YSLEER. This CDR3 has 16 amino acids. CDR3 amino acids: CASSQETGWGYNEQFF. Written as DNA, the CDR3 is TGCGCCAGCAGCCAAGAGACAGGATGGGGGTACAATGAGCAGTTCTTC.

DNA for the CDR3: TGTGCCAGCAGCGTAACGTCTTGGGGGGCGAACACCGGGGAGCTGTTTTTT. As protein: CASSVTSWGANTGELFF. The chain joins TRBV9 to TRBJ2-2; TRBD2 is a possible D gene (6 bases). Trimming removed 1 base from V and 0 bases from J, with 13 bases in between. The germline V gene encodes CDR1 SGDLS and CDR2 YYNGEE. The CDR3 extends over 17 amino acids.

The V gene is TRBV13, the J gene TRBJ2-3; the match to TRBD2 covers 14 bases. The CDR3 is 20 residues long. Germline CDR1 and CDR2: PRHDT and FYEKMQ (reference sequence). The V and J ends lost 0 bases and 4 bases, in that order; junction bases with no gene match: 12. The DNA for the CDR3 is TGTGCCAGCAGCTTAGGCGGGGGACTAGCGGGAGTAAGGCGGGCAGATACGCAGTATTTT. Translation: CASSLGGGLAGVRRADTQYF.

About this clone itself: Other nucleotide sequences from this sample produce the same CDR3. The CDR3 coding sequence is TGTGCCAGCAGTTACGGCGTCCTGAACACTGAAGCTTTCTTT. It is translated as CASSYGVLNTEAFF. The V call is TRBV6-5, the J call TRBJ1-1; D not certain. The CDR3 runs 14 residues. Trimming took 2 bases from V and 0 from J, leaving 7 bases between them. Germline lookup yields CDR1 MNHEY and CDR2 SVGAGI.

The chain couples TRBV5-1 to TRBJ2-7; perhaps TRBD1 as D (6 bases). Germline V gene data show CDR1 as SGHRS and CDR2 as YFSETQ. V was trimmed by 0 bases and J by 0 bases, leaving 19 bases between them. The CDR3 loop spans 18 amino acids. CDR3 amino acids: CASSLVPGTQGFSYEQYF. The CDR3 region has the DNA TGCGCCAGCAGCTTGGTTCCCGGGACGCAGGGGTTCTCCTACGAGCAGTACTTC.

This clone was seen a few times. The chain carries TRBV28 and TRBJ1-4; unclear D gene. Trimming removed 6 bases from V and 8 bases from J, with 10 bases in between. This CDR3 contains 12 residues. Germline V gene data show CDR1 as MDHEN and CDR2 as SYDVKM. The CDR3 nucleotides read TGTGCCAGCAGCTTGGACTGGGAAAAACTGTTTTTT. Amino acid sequence: CASSLDWEKLFF.

This clone was seen only a few times. The V gene is TRBV29-1, the J gene TRBJ2-5, with 8 bases matching TRBD2. Germline V lookup: CDR1 SQVTM, CDR2 ANQGSEA. With V trimmed by 8 bases and J by 5 bases, 13 bases remained unmatched. This CDR3 comprises 14 residues. The CDR3 region has the DNA TGCAGCCTGAGAGGGAGCGGGAGTTCGGAGACCCAGTACTTC. Protein: CSLRGSGSSETQYF.

The V gene is TRBV6-1, the J gene TRBJ2-2; 7 bases match TRBD2. The CDR3 is 13 amino acids. After removal of 6 bases from V and 4 bases from J, the junction contained 2 bases not matched to a gene. Germline CDR1 MNHNS, CDR2 SASEGT. CDR3 amino acids: CASRGRGTGELFF. CDR3 DNA sequence: TGTGCCAGCAGAGGGAGGGGCACCGGGGAGCTGTTTTTT.

The V gene is TRBV7-9, the J gene TRBJ1-1; TRBD1 agrees at 9 bases. CDR3 size: 15 residues. Per germline, CDR1 SEHNR and CDR2 FQNEAQ (reference sequence). The V gene end was trimmed by 1 base and the J gene end by 7 bases; junction bases not matched to a gene: 7. CDR3 sequence reads: CASSLGTGVRGEAFF. In nucleotides, the CDR3 is TGTGCCAGCAGCTTAGGGACAGGGGTGAGGGGTGAAGCTTTCTTT.